A single sample is the source of the 10 T cell receptor beta chains below, sequenced in a study of blood T cell repertoires in COVID-19 (dated by TCRdb to the early 2020s). Libraries came from the immunoSEQ multiplex PCR assay. Held by TCRdb, this immuneACCESS table contains in-frame sequences only and omits some clones. Under half of the omission traces to an unresolved V gene where checked; the cause of the rest is unknown. This sample comprises about 46,000 clones, about 89% of them detected only once. Roughly 15% of the sample rests with the top ten. The source material was peripheral blood. All receptors derive from a human donor in a cohort sampled during active COVID-19.

The CDR3 spells CASSDWGGPGGQWPQHF. The CDR3 DNA reads TGTGCCAGCTCCGACTGGGGGGGACCGGGGGGCCAATGGCCCCAGCATTTT. This rearrangement joins TRBV18 to TRBJ1-5; D perhaps matches TRBD1 (6 bases). This CDR3 has 17 residues. Deletions cut 6 bases from V and 9 bases from J, with 27 bases between. Germline V gene sequence: CDR1 KGHSH, CDR2 LQKENI. Together with reference TRBV18 and TRBJ1-5, the CDR3 gives the full variable domain: NAGVMQNPRHLVRRRGQEARLRCSPMKGHSHVYWYRQLPEEGLKFMVYLQKENIIDESGMPKERFSAEFPKEGPSILRIQQVVRGDSAAYFCASSDWGGPGGQWPQHFGDGTRLSIL.

The chain combines TRBV19 with TRBJ1-2, with D possibly being TRBD1 (5 bases). The CDR3 sequence is 11 residues long. V lost 9 bases and J 4 bases, leaving 9 bases between the germline ends. Germline V gene lookup returns CDR1 LNHDA and CDR2 SQIVND (reference sequence). CDR3 in DNA: TGTGCCAGCCTGGGGGGCTATGGCTACACCTTC. Protein: CASLGGYGYTF.

The chain joins TRBV2 to TRBJ2-7, with TRBD2 matching 10 bases. Germline loops: CDR1 SNHLY, CDR2 FYNNEI. V lost 6 bases and J lost 2; bases outside the gene matches: 4. There are 14 residues in the CDR3. The CDR3 bases are TGTGCCAGCAGAGGAGGACTAGCGGCCTACGAGCAGTACTTC. Translated: CASRGGLAAYEQYF. The full variable domain, completed using reference TRBV2 and TRBJ2-7, is EPEVTQTPSHQVTQMGQEVILRCVPISNHLYFYWYRQILGQKVEFLVSFYNNEISEKSEIFDDQFSVERPDGSNFTLKIRSTKLEDSAMYFCASRGGLAAYEQYFGPGTRLTVT.

V usage is TRBV30 and J usage is TRBJ1-1, with TRBD1 matching over 7 bases. This CDR3 has 16 residues. V dropped 2 bases and J dropped 1; count of bases not matched to a gene: 10. CDR1 GTSNPN and CDR2 SVGIG come from the germline V gene (reference sequence). The CDR3 nucleotides read TGTGCCTGGAGTAGGTGGGGGGACAGCCAGAACACTGAAGCTTTCTTT. The encoded protein is CAWSRWGDSQNTEAFF.

The V call is TRBV9, the J call TRBJ1-1; D is unclear. CDR3 length: 13 residues. CDR1 is SGDLS, CDR2 YYNGEE, per germline. V lost 3 bases and J lost 5, with 11 bases in between. The CDR3 DNA follows: TGTGCCAGCAGCGCGGATTTGAGGACTGAAGCTTTCTTT. This codes for CASSADLRTEAFF. The variable domain in full, with the rest retrieved from reference TRBV9 and TRBJ1-1, is DSGVTQTPKHLITATGQRVTLRCSPRSGDLSVYWYQQSLDQGLQFLIQYYNGEERAKGNILERFSAQQFPDLHSELNLSSLELGDSALYFCASSADLRTEAFFGQGTRLTVV.

The rearrangement joins TRBV7-9 to TRBJ1-1; the match to TRBD1 covers 7 bases. The CDR3 is made up of 17 amino acids. Trimming removed 5 bases from V and 0 bases from J; junction bases left unmatched: 12. Per germline, CDR1 SEHNR and CDR2 FQNEAQ (reference sequence). CDR3 loop: CASSPTGLGGMNTEAFF. The CDR3, as DNA: TGTGCCAGCAGCCCGACAGGGCTGGGTGGCATGAACACTGAAGCTTTCTTT.

This clone was picked up one time. The rearrangement links TRBV5-1 to TRBJ1-1, with a weak D call TRBD1 (6 bases). Germline-derived CDR1 and CDR2 are SGHRS and YFSETQ. CDR3 length: 15 residues. Trimming cost V 2 bases and J 1 base, with 12 bases left between them. The CDR3 nucleotides read TGCGCCAGCAGCTTCTCTCCGGGACAGAACACTGAAGCTTTCTTT. It is translated as CASSFSPGQNTEAFF.

The chain couples TRBV7-8 to TRBJ2-3; 7 nucleotides align to TRBD1. The CDR3 spans 13 residues. J was trimmed by 6 bases and V by 5 bases; bases with no gene match: 5. Germline CDR1 is SGHVS and CDR2 is FQNEAQ. CDR3 in amino acids: CASSDRVDDTQYF. CDR3 DNA: TGTGCCAGCAGCGACAGGGTAGACGATACGCAGTATTTT.

The chain combines TRBV3-1 (or the pseudogene TRBV3-2) with TRBJ1-5; D may be TRBD1 (5 bases). The germline V gene encodes CDR1 LGHDT and CDR2 YNNKEL (reference sequence). Between the trimmed V and J ends, which lost 2 bases and 4 bases, there was a span of 9 bases. The CDR3 has 14 amino acids. The CDR3: CASSQRQGNQPQHF. The CDR3 nucleotides read TGTGCCAGCAGCCAAAGGCAGGGAAATCAGCCCCAGCATTTT.

The CDR3 region is CASSLNPLAGGFNEQYF. The CDR3 region has the DNA TGTGCCAGCAGCTTAAATCCACTAGCGGGGGGTTTCAACGAGCAGTACTTC. The chain recombines TRBV7-2 with TRBJ2-7; 12 bases are shared with TRBD2. The CDR3 runs to 17 residues. Germline lookup yields CDR1 SGHTA and CDR2 FQGNSA. V shed 2 bases and J 5 bases; nucleotides not matched to a gene: 10. The whole variable domain, remainder taken from reference TRBV7-2 and TRBJ2-7, is GAGVSQSPSNKVTEKGKDVELRCDPISGHTALYWYRQSLGQGLEFLIYFQGNSAPDKSGLPSDRFSAERTGGSVSTLTIQRTQQEDSAVYLCASSLNPLAGGFNEQYFGPGTRLTVT.